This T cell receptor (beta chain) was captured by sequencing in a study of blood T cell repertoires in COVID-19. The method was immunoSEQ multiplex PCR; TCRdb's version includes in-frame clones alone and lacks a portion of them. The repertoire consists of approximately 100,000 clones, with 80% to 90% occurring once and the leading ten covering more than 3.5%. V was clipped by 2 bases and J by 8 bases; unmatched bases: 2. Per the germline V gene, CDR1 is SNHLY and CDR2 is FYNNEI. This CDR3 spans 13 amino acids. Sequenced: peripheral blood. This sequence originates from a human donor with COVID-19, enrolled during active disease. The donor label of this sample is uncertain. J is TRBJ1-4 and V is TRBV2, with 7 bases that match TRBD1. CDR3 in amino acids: CASSEQGEEKLFF. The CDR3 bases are TGTGCCAGCAGTGAACAGGGGGAAGAAAAACTGTTTTTT.